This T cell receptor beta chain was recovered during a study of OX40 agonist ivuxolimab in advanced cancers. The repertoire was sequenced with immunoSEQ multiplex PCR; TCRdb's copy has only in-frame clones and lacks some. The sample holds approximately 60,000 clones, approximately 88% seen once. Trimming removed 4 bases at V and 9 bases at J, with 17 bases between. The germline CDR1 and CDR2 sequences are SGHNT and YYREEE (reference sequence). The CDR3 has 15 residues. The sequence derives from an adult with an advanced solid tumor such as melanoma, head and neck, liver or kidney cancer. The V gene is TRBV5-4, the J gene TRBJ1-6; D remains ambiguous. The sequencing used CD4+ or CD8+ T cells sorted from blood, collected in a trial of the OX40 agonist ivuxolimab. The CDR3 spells CASSRPGPRGSPLHF. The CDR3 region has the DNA TGTGCCAGCAGCCGGCCGGGTCCTCGGGGTTCACCCCTCCACTTT.